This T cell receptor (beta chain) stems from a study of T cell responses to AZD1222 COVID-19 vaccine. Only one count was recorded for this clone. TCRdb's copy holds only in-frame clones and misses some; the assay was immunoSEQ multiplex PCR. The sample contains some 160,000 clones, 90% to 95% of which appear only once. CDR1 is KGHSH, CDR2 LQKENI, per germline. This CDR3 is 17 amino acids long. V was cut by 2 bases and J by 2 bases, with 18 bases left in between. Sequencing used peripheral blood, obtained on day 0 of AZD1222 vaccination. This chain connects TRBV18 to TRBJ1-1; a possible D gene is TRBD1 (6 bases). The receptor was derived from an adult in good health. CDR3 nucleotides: TGTGCCAGCTCACCAGCAGCAGCGGGGGCCATCAACACTGAAGCTTTCTTT. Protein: CASSPAAAGAINTEAFF.